What follows describes a single T cell receptor beta chain. This specimen comes from a study of TIL therapy for anti-PD-1-resistant metastatic lung cancer. The time point is: pre-treatment sample, taken before nivolumab and TIL therapy. The tumor samples were excised metastases, mostly pleural nodules or supraclavicular lymph nodes. Sequencing used immunoSEQ v3. The repertoire was sequenced with immunoSEQ multiplex PCR; TCRdb's copy has only in-frame clones and lacks some. The table shows about 100,000 clones, with approximately 65% occurring only once. The germline V gene encodes CDR1 SGHNT and CDR2 YYREEE (reference sequence). This CDR3 has 16 residues. The J segment lost 1 base and the V segment lost 6 bases, leaving 7 bases of the junction unmatched.

The V and J genes are TRBV5-4 and TRBJ2-1, with 10 nucleotides matching TRBD2. The source is a person aged 30 to 80 with non-small cell lung cancer. The material was tumor tissue, obtained at baseline. CDR3 loop: CASTRTSGRSYNEQFF. CDR3 sequence (DNA): TGTGCCAGCACCCGGACTAGCGGACGATCCTACAATGAGCAGTTCTTC.